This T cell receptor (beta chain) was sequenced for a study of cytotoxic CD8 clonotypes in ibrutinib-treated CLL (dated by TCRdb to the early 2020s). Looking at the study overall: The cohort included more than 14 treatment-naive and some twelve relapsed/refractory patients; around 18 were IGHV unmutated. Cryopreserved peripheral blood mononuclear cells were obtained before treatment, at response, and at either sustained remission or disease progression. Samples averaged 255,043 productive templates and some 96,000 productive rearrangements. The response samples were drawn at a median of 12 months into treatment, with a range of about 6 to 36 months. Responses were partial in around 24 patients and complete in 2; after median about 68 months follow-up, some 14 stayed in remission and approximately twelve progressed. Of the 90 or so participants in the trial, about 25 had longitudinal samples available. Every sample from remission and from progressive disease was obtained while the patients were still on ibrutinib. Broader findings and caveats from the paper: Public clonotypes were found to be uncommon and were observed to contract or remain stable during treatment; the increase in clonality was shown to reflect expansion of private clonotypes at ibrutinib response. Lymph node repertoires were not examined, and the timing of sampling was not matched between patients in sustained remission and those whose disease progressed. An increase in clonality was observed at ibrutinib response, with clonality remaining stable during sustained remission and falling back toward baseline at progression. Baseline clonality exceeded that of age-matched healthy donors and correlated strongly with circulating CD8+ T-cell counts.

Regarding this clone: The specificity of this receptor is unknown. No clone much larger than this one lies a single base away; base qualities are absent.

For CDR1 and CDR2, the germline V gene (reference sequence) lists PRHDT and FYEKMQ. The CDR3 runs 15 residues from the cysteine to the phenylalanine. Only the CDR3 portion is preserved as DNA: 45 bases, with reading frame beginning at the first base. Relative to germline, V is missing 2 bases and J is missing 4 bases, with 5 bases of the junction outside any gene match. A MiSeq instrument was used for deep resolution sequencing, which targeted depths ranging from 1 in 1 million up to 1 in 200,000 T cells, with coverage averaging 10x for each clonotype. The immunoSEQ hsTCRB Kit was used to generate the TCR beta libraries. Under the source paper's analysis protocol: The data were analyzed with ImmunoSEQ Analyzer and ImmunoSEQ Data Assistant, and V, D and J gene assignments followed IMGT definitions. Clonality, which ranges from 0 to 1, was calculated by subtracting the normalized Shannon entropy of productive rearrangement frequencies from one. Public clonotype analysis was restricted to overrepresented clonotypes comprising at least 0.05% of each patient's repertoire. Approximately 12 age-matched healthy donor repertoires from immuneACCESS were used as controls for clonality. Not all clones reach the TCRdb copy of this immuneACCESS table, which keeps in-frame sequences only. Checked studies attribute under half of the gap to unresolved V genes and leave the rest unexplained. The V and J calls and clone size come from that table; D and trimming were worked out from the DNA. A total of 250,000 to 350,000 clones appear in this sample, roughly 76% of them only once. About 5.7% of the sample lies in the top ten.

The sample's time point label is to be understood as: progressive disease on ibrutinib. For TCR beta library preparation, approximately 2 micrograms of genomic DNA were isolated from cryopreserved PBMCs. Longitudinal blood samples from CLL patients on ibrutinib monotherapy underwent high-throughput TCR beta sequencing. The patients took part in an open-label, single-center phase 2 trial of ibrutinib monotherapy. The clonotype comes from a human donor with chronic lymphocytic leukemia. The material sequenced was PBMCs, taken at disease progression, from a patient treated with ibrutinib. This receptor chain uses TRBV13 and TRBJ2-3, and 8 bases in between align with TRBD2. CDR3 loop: CASSLYGGASDTQYF. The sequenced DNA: TGTGCCAGCAGCTTATACGGGGGGGCATCAGATACGCAGTATTTT.